This T cell receptor (beta chain) was identified in a study of blood T cells in healthy people across ages. Each donor had around 9.2 milliliters of peripheral blood drawn. Then a second PCR, running roughly 7 to 11 cycles, was carried out with a sample-barcoded 5' primer and a J-beta primer mix. Each cDNA molecule, via a template-switch adaptor with 12 random nucleotides, was tagged. MiXCR, applied by TCRdb to the 5' RACE reads, yields one record per CDR3 protein. The table includes 600,000 to 900,000 distinct CDR3 sequences, about a quarter detected once. CDR1 and CDR2 (germline): ENHRY, SYGVKD. Trimming removed 9 bases from V and 6 bases from J, with 14 bases in between. The CDR3 sequence is 13 residues long. The sample was also reused in another study, on T cells of mothers and their children. In that study: The study sampled a few healthy Caucasian mothers and their six children. At approximately 1.5 ug per 15 ul, all of the extracted RNA went into cDNA synthesis.

The sequenced sample was blood. The sequence was obtained from a boy aged 5-17 years in good health. This rearrangement joins TRBV10-3 to TRBJ1-4, with D unresolved. The DNA for the CDR3 is TGTGCCATGAGCGGGCAGAGGGATGAAAAACTGTTTTTT. The encoded protein is CAMSGQRDEKLFF.